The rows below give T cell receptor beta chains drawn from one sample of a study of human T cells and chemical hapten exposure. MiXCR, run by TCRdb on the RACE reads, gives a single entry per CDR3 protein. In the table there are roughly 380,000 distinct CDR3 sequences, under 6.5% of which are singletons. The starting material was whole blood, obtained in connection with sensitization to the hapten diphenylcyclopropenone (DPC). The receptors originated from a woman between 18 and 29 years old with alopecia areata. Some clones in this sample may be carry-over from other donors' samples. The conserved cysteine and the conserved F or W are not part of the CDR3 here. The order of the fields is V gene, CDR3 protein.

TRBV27	ASSVNRGPILTEAF
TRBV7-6	ASSLGTGRGTDTQY
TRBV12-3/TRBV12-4	ASRSLLAGGQETQY
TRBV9	ASSVDGQPNQPQH
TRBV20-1	SASISTDTQY
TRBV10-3	AIGLNDNEQF
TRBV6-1	ASTTKGWGRGTNEKLF
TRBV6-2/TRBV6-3	ASSYSLPSGNTIY
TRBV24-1	ATSDSSANQPQH
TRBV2	ASSEAPGLATGELF
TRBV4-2	ASSQGQGAVSEQF
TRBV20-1	SARVGQGIQPQH
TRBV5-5	ASSGGTGGSSTDTQY
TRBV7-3	ASSRGPANTGELF
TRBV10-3	AISEQGVGTEAF
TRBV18	ASSRDRDEKLF
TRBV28	ASSPGLAGGDTDTQY
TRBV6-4	ASSAAPESTDTQY
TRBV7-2	ASSGRGINRLAVSYNEQF
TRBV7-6	ASSLAPDRGQETQY
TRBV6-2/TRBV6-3	ASRLGEDTQY
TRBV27	ASSLWTGQETQY
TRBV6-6	ASSYSESSGELF
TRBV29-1	SSSVSTGNEQF
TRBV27	ASSLYATLGQGKVEAF
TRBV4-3	ASSQGGLAGGYT